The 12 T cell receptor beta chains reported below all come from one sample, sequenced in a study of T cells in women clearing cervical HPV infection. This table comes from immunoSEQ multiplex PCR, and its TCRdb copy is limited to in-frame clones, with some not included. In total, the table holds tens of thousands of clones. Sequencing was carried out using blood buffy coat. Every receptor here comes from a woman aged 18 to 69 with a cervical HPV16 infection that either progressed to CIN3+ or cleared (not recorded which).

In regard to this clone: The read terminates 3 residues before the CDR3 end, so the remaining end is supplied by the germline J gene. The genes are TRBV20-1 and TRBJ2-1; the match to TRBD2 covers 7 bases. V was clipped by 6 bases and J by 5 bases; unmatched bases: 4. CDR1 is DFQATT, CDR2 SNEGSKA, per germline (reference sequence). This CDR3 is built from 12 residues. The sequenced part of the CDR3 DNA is TGCAGTGCCAAGCGGGGAAACAATGAG. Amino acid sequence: CSAKRGNNE. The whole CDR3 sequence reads CSAKRGNNEQFF.

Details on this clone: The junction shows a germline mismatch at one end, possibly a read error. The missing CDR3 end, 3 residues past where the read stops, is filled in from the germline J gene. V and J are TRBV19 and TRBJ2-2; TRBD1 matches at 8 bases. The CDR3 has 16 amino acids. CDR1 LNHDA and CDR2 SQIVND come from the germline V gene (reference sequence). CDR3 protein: CASSMAGGANAGELFF. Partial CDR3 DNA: TGTGCCAGTAGTATGGCAGGGGGCGCGAACGCCGGGGAG.

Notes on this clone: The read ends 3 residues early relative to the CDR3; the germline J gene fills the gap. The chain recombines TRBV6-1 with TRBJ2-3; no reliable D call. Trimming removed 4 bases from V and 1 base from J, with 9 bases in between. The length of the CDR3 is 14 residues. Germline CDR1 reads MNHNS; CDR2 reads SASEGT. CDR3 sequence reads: CASSARVGTDTQYF. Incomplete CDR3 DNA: TGTGCCAGCAGTGCCCGGGTTGGCACAGATACG.

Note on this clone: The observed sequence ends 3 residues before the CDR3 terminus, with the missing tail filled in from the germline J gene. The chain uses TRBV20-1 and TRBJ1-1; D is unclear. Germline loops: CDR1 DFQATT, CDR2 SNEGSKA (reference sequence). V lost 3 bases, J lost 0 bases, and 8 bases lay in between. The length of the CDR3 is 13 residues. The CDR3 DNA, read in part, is TGCAGTGCTAGTTTACATCTGAACACTGAA. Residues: CSASLHLNTE. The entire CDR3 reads CSASLHLNTEAFF.

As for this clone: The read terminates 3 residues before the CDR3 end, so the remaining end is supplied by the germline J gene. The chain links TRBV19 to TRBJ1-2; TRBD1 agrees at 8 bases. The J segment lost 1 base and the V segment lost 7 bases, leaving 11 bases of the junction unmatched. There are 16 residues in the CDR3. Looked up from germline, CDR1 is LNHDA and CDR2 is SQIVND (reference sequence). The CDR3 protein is CASNNPGTGNNYGYTF. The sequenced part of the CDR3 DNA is TGTGCCAGTAACAACCCAGGGACAGGCAATAACTATGGC.

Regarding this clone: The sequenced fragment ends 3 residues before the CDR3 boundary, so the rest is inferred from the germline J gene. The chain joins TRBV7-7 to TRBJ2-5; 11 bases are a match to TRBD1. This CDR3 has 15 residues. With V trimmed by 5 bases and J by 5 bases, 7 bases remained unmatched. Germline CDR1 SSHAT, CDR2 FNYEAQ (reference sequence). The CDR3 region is CASSKDRGRSETQYF. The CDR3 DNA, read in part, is TGTGCCAGCAGCAAGGACAGGGGGCGCTCGGAGACC.

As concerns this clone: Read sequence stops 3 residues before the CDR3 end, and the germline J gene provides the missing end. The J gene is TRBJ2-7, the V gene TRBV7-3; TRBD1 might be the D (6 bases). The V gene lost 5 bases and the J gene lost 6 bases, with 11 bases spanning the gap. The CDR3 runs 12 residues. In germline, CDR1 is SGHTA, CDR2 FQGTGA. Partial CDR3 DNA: TGTGCCAGCAGCGCTACAGGGACCGAG. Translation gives CASSATGTE. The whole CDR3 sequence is CASSATGTEQYF.

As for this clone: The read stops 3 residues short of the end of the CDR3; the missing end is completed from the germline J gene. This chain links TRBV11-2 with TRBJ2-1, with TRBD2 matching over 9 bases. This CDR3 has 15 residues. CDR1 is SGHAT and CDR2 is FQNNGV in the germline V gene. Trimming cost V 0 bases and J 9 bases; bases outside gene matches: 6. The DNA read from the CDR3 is TGTGCCAGCAGCTTAGAGGCGGGAGGGATGAGTGAG. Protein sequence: CASSLEAGGMSE. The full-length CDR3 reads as CASSLEAGGMSEQFF.

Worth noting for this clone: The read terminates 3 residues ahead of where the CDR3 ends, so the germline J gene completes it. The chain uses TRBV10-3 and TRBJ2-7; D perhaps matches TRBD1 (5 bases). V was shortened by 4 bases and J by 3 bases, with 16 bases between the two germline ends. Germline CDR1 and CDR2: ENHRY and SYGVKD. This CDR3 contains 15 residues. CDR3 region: CAISGGRVTNYEQYF. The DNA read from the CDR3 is TGTGCCATCAGTGGAGGCAGGGTAACGAACTACGAG.

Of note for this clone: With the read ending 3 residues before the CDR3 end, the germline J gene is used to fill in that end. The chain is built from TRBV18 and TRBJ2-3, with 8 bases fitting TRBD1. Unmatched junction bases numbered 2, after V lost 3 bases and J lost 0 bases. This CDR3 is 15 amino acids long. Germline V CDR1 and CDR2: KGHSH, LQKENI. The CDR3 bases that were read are TGTGCCAGCTCACCGCAGGGGGCTAGCACAGATACG. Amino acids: CASSPQGASTDT. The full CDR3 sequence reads CASSPQGASTDTQYF.

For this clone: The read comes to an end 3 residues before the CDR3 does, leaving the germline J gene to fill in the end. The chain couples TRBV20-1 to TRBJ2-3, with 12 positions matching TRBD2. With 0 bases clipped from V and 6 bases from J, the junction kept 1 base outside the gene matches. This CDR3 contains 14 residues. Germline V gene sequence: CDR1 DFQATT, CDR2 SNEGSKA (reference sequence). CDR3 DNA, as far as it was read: TGCAGTGCTAGAGATGGACTAGCGGGGGATACG. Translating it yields CSARDGLAGDT. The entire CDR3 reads CSARDGLAGDTQYF.

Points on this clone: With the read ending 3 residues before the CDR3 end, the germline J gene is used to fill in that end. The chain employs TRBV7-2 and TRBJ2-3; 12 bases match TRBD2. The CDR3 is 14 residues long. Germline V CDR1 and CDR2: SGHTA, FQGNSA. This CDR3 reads CASSLSRLAGAQYF. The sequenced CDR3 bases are TGTGCCAGCAGCTTATCGCGACTAGCGGGAGCG.